A selection of T cell receptor beta chains follows, all from one sample in a study of control samples from healthy donors and cancer patients. Sequencing used immunoSEQ multiplex PCR; TCRdb keeps in-frame clones, though not all of them. The top ten hold less than 4.5% of the sample, which has roughly 39,000 clones, more than 85% seen once. The sample was blood. Receptor source: a woman in her fifties or sixties in good health. Both conserved end residues are part of each CDR3. A D gene is named only where the DNA matches it firmly. Rows may omit the clone size; those that give it use once, few, many or a size class.

D gene: .
clone size: .
V gene: TRBV4-3
CDR3 length: 17
J gene: TRBJ2-4
CDR3 DNA: TGCGCCAGCAGCCAAGCGGCAAGCTTCATAGCCAAAAACATTCAGTACTTC
CDR3 protein: CASSQAASFIAKNIQYF

D gene: .
clone size: .
V gene: TRBV2
CDR3 length: 12
J gene: TRBJ1-4
CDR3 DNA: TGTGCCAGCAGTGAATTTGATGAAAAACTGTTTTTT
CDR3 protein: CASSEFDEKLFF

D gene: .
clone size: .
V gene: TRBV27
CDR3 length: 14
J gene: TRBJ1-1
CDR3 DNA: TGTGCCAGCAGTTCTCCGAGGAGATTCACTGAAGCTTTCTTT
CDR3 protein: CASSSPRRFTEAFF

D gene: .
clone size: .
V gene: TRBV5-6
CDR3 length: 11
J gene: TRBJ1-2
CDR3 DNA: TGTGCCAGCAGCTTCGTCCTGGTCTCCACCTTC
CDR3 protein: CASSFVLVSTF

D gene: .
clone size: .
V gene: TRBV2
CDR3 length: 13
J gene: TRBJ1-1
CDR3 DNA: TGTGCCAGCAGTGCTGACGGGAACACTGAAGCTTTCTTT
CDR3 protein: CASSADGNTEAFF

D gene: .
clone size: .
V gene: TRBV7-2
CDR3 length: 10
J gene: TRBJ2-5
CDR3 DNA: TGTGCCGAAGAAAGAGAGACCCAGTACTTC
CDR3 protein: CAEERETQYF

D gene: .
clone size: once
V gene: TRBV12-3/TRBV12-4
CDR3 length: 13
J gene: TRBJ2-7
CDR3 DNA: TGTGCCAGCAGTTTAACCACCGCCTACGAGCAGTACTTC
CDR3 protein: CASSLTTAYEQYF

D gene: .
clone size: .
V gene: TRBV7-2
CDR3 length: 15
J gene: TRBJ2-3
CDR3 DNA: TGTGCCAGCAGCTTACGACCGGGGAGCACAGATACGCAGTATTTT
CDR3 protein: CASSLRPGSTDTQYF

D gene: .
clone size: .
V gene: TRBV23-1
CDR3 length: 18
J gene: TRBJ2-2
CDR3 DNA: TGCGCCAGCAGTCAAGTGGACCATCGAGCGGAGAACACCGGGGAGCTGTTTTTT
CDR3 protein: CASSQVDHRAENTGELFF

D gene: .
clone size: .
V gene: TRBV11-2
CDR3 length: 17
J gene: TRBJ2-2
CDR3 DNA: TGTGCCAGCAGCTTTTTTTTTGGGTCGACAAACACCGGGGAGCTGTTTTTT
CDR3 protein: CASSFFFGSTNTGELFF

D gene: TRBD1
clone size: .
V gene: TRBV7-8
CDR3 length: 15
J gene: TRBJ1-6
CDR3 DNA: TGTGCCAGCAGCCAGACATCAGGGGGCAGGTCACCCCTCCACTTT
CDR3 protein: CASSQTSGGRSPLHF

D gene: TRBD2
clone size: once
V gene: TRBV7-6
CDR3 length: 16
J gene: TRBJ2-5
CDR3 DNA: TGTGCCAGCAGCCTAGGGAGCGGGGGGGTGCAAGAGACCCAGTACTTC
CDR3 protein: CASSLGSGGVQETQYF

D gene: .
clone size: .
V gene: TRBV11-2
CDR3 length: 15
J gene: TRBJ1-3
CDR3 DNA: TGTGCCAGCAGCTTAGCTCCAGGGGCAGGAAACACCATATATTTT
CDR3 protein: CASSLAPGAGNTIYF

D gene: TRBD1
clone size: .
V gene: TRBV24-1
CDR3 length: 18
J gene: TRBJ2-4
CDR3 DNA: TGTGCCACCAGTGATCCCAGGGGACAGGGTCGCCGGGAAAACATTCAGTACTTC
CDR3 protein: CATSDPRGQGRRENIQYF

D gene: .
clone size: .
V gene: TRBV9
CDR3 length: 12
J gene: TRBJ2-3
CDR3 DNA: TGTGCCAGCAGCGTAGAGGGGGATACGCAGTATTTT
CDR3 protein: CASSVEGDTQYF

D gene: .
clone size: once
V gene: TRBV7-2
CDR3 length: 12
J gene: TRBJ2-7
CDR3 DNA: TGTGCCAGCAGCTCGTTCACCTACGAGCAGTACTTC
CDR3 protein: CASSSFTYEQYF

D gene: .
clone size: .
V gene: TRBV6-6
CDR3 length: 16
J gene: TRBJ1-5
CDR3 DNA: TGTGCCAGCAGTTATGTTGGGGTTGGAGGCAATCAGCCCCAGCATTTT
CDR3 protein: CASSYVGVGGNQPQHF

D gene: .
clone size: .
V gene: TRBV6-1
CDR3 length: 13
J gene: TRBJ1-1
CDR3 DNA: TGTGCCAGCATCATGGGGGGTGGGGTTGAAGCTTTCTTT
CDR3 protein: CASIMGGGVEAFF

D gene: .
clone size: .
V gene: TRBV18
CDR3 length: 13
J gene: TRBJ1-1
CDR3 DNA: TGTGCCAGCTCAGCCGGGGGGAACACTGAAGCTTTCTTT
CDR3 protein: CASSAGGNTEAFF

D gene: .
clone size: .
V gene: TRBV5-5
CDR3 length: 14
J gene: TRBJ1-1
CDR3 DNA: TGTGCCAGTATATTTACACTACAGGGCGGTGAAGCTTTCTTT
CDR3 protein: CASIFTLQGGEAFF

D gene: TRBD1
clone size: .
V gene: TRBV6-4
CDR3 length: 14
J gene: TRBJ2-3
CDR3 DNA: TGTGCCAGCAGCTTAACAGGGGGCCAGGATACGCAGTATTTT
CDR3 protein: CASSLTGGQDTQYF

D gene: .
clone size: once
V gene: TRBV19
CDR3 length: 12
J gene: TRBJ1-1
CDR3 DNA: TGTGCCAGTAAAAAAACGAGCACTGAAGCTTTCTTT
CDR3 protein: CASKKTSTEAFF

D gene: .
clone size: once
V gene: TRBV4-3
CDR3 length: 15
J gene: TRBJ2-7
CDR3 DNA: TGCGCCAGCAGCCAGGACCCCTGGGGGCCCTACGAGCAGTACTTC
CDR3 protein: CASSQDPWGPYEQYF

D gene: .
clone size: .
V gene: TRBV5-1
CDR3 length: 16
J gene: TRBJ2-7
CDR3 DNA: TGCGCCAGCAGCTTGGCCCAGAGCCGGAATTCCTACGAGCAGTACTTC
CDR3 protein: CASSLAQSRNSYEQYF

D gene: TRBD1
clone size: .
V gene: TRBV6-6
CDR3 length: 14
J gene: TRBJ1-3
CDR3 DNA: TGTGCCAGCAGGACAGGGGGCACTGGAAACACCATATATTTT
CDR3 protein: CASRTGGTGNTIYF

D gene: .
clone size: .
V gene: TRBV7-3
CDR3 length: 12
J gene: TRBJ2-2
CDR3 DNA: TGTGCCAGCAGCCCCGTGGGCGGGGAGCTGTTTTTT
CDR3 protein: CASSPVGGELFF

D gene: .
clone size: once
V gene: TRBV4-3
CDR3 length: 11
J gene: TRBJ1-4
CDR3 DNA: TGCGCCAGCAGCCAAGGGGGAAAACTGTTTTTT
CDR3 protein: CASSQGGKLFF

D gene: .
clone size: .
V gene: TRBV10-3
CDR3 length: 12
J gene: TRBJ1-2
CDR3 DNA: TGTGCCATCTTATTGTCGGGGGATGGCTACACCTTC
CDR3 protein: CAILLSGDGYTF

D gene: .
clone size: .
V gene: TRBV19
CDR3 length: 15
J gene: TRBJ1-5
CDR3 DNA: TGTGCCAGTAGGGTCAGTGAGGGAAGCAATCAGCCCCAGCATTTT
CDR3 protein: CASRVSEGSNQPQHF

D gene: .
clone size: .
V gene: TRBV9
CDR3 length: 16
J gene: TRBJ1-3
CDR3 DNA: TGTGCCAGCAGCCCCCAAATACAGGGACCTGGAAACACCATATATTTT
CDR3 protein: CASSPQIQGPGNTIYF

D gene: TRBD1
clone size: .
V gene: TRBV6-5
CDR3 length: 14
J gene: TRBJ1-2
CDR3 DNA: TGTGCCAGCAGTCCAGACAGGGGGCTTCGGGGCTACACCTTC
CDR3 protein: CASSPDRGLRGYTF

D gene: .
clone size: .
V gene: TRBV28
CDR3 length: 13
J gene: TRBJ1-4
CDR3 DNA: TGTGCCAGCAGTTTACTTTCTAATGAAAAACTGTTTTTT
CDR3 protein: CASSLLSNEKLFF

D gene: TRBD1
clone size: .
V gene: TRBV27
CDR3 length: 14
J gene: TRBJ2-7
CDR3 DNA: TGTGCCAGCGGACTGTCGGGACAGATTTCCGAGCAGTACTTC
CDR3 protein: CASGLSGQISEQYF

D gene: .
clone size: .
V gene: TRBV6-4
CDR3 length: 16
J gene: TRBJ2-2
CDR3 DNA: TGTGCCAGCAGTGACTCTCTAAGGGGCGCTCCCGGGGAGCTGTTTTTT
CDR3 protein: CASSDSLRGAPGELFF

D gene: TRBD2
clone size: .
V gene: TRBV5-5
CDR3 length: 16
J gene: TRBJ2-5
CDR3 DNA: TGTGCCAGCAGCTTGTATGTGATGGTACTAGCGGGGACCCAGTACTTC
CDR3 protein: CASSLYVMVLAGTQYF

D gene: TRBD1
clone size: .
V gene: TRBV19
CDR3 length: 17
J gene: TRBJ2-1
CDR3 DNA: TGTGCCAGTAGTCCCCGGGACAGGGGTTTGTCCTACAATGAGCAGTTCTTC
CDR3 protein: CASSPRDRGLSYNEQFF

D gene: .
clone size: .
V gene: TRBV9
CDR3 length: 14
J gene: TRBJ2-5
CDR3 DNA: TGTGCCAGCAGTGGGGCAGGCTCAGGAGAGACCCAGTACTTC
CDR3 protein: CASSGAGSGETQYF

D gene: TRBD1
clone size: .
V gene: TRBV2
CDR3 length: 18
J gene: TRBJ2-1
CDR3 DNA: TGTGCCAGCACGCTCTTAATGTCGGGACAGGGGATGTATAGTGAGCAGTTCTTC
CDR3 protein: CASTLLMSGQGMYSEQFF

D gene: .
clone size: .
V gene: TRBV10-3
CDR3 length: 15
J gene: TRBJ1-6
CDR3 DNA: TGTGCCATCAGTGAGTCCAGGGTTGATAATTCACCCCTCCACTTT
CDR3 protein: CAISESRVDNSPLHF

D gene: TRBD2
clone size: .
V gene: TRBV5-1
CDR3 length: 15
J gene: TRBJ2-2
CDR3 DNA: TGCGCCAGCAGCTTTAGCGGGGGGAACACCGGGGAGCTGTTTTTT
CDR3 protein: CASSFSGGNTGELFF

D gene: .
clone size: .
V gene: TRBV3-1/TRBV3-2
CDR3 length: 13
J gene: TRBJ1-5
CDR3 DNA: TGTGCCAGCAGCCAAAGGGGGGGTCAGCCCCAGCATTTT
CDR3 protein: CASSQRGGQPQHF

D gene: .
clone size: .
V gene: TRBV29-1
CDR3 length: 16
J gene: TRBJ1-1
CDR3 DNA: TGCAGCGTTGATGGGCTAGGGGGGTATGCGGACACTGAAGCTTTCTTT
CDR3 protein: CSVDGLGGYADTEAFF

D gene: .
clone size: .
V gene: TRBV7-9
CDR3 length: 13
J gene: TRBJ1-2
CDR3 DNA: TGTGCCAGCAGCTTATCTCAGTACTATGGCTACACCTTC
CDR3 protein: CASSLSQYYGYTF

D gene: .
clone size: .
V gene: TRBV12-3/TRBV12-4
CDR3 length: 12
J gene: TRBJ1-1
CDR3 DNA: TGTGCCAGCGTGGGCCGGGGTGGAGGGGCTTTCTTT
CDR3 protein: CASVGRGGGAFF